This TCR beta chain was retrieved from a study of breast tumors, draining lymph nodes, adjacent tissues. Using its own MiXCR run on the multiplex PCR reads, TCRdb lists one record per CDR3 protein. Of approximately 150,000 distinct CDR3 sequences listed, 30% to 40% are singletons. Axillary draining lymph nodes of breast cancer patients supplied the node samples. The CDR3 has 17 residues. Germline values: CDR1 SGHRS, CDR2 YFSETQ. V lost 6 bases to trimming and J lost 1 base; unmatched junction nucleotides: 11. This clonotype showed up many times. Specimen: axillary lymph node tissue. J is TRBJ2-3 and V is TRBV5-1, with 10 nucleotides matching TRBD1. This TCR derives from a female donor with breast cancer. Some clones in this sample may be carry-over from other donors' samples. The CDR3 DNA is TGCGCCAGCACCTTTATTCCCGGGACAGGGGGCACAGATACGCAGTATTTT. Its protein is CASTFIPGTGGTDTQYF.